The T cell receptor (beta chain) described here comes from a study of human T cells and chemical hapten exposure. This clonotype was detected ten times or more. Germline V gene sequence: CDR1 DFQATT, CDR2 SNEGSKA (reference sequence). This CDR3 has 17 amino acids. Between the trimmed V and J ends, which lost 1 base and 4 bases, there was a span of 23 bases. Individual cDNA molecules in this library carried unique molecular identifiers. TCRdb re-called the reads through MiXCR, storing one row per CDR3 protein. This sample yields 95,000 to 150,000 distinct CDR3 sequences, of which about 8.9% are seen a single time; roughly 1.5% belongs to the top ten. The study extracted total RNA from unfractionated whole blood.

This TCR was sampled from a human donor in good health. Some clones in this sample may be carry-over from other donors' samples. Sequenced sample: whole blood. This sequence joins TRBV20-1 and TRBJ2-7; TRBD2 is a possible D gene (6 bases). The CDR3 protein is CSARGRSGDPPSYEQYF. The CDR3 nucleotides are TGCAGTGCTAGAGGGAGATCGGGGGACCCGCCGTCTTACGAGCAGTACTTC.